This TCR beta chain was captured by sequencing in a study of cytomegalovirus exposure and HLA in healthy donors. Study results and caveats: After further analysis at a later stage, 16,951 TCR beta sequences were associated with HLA alleles at 0.05 false discovery rate.

It was with 60 Vbeta and 13 Jbeta primers that the PCR ran. Using immunoSEQ multiplex PCR, the repertoire was profiled, and TCRdb retains in-frame clones only, with some absent. The sample holds 150,000 to 200,000 clones, around 75% seen once. The length of the CDR3 is 13 residues. CDR1 SGHDN and CDR2 FVKESK come from the germline V gene. The V and J ends lost 2 bases and 5 bases respectively, with 6 bases between them. With respect to this clone: Its antigen is not identified.

Sequencing was carried out using PBMCs. The chain has TRBV14 and TRBJ2-2, with a weak D call TRBD1 (6 bases). The receptor comes from a man between 18 and 35 years old in good health and CMV-seropositive. CDR3 loop: CASSQQGTGELFF. The CDR3 DNA sequence: TGTGCCAGCAGCCAACAGGGGACCGGGGAGCTGTTTTTT.